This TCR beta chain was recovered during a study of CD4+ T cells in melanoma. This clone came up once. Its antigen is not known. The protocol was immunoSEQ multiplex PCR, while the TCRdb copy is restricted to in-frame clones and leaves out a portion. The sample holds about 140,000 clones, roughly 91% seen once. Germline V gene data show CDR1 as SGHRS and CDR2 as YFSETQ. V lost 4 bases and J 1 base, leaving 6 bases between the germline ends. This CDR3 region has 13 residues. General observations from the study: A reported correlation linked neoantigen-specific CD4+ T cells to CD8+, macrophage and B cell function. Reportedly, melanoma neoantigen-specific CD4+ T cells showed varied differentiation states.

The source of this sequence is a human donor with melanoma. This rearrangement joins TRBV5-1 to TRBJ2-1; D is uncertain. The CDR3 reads CASSASSYNEQFF. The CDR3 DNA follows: TGCGCCAGCAGCGCAAGTTCCTACAATGAGCAGTTCTTC. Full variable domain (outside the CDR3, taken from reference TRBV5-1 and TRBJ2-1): KAGVTQTPRYLIKTRGQQVTLSCSPISGHRSVSWYQQTPGQGLQFLFEYFSETQRNKGNFPGRFSGRQFSNSRSEMNVSTLELGDSALYLCASSASSYNEQFFGPGTRLTVL.